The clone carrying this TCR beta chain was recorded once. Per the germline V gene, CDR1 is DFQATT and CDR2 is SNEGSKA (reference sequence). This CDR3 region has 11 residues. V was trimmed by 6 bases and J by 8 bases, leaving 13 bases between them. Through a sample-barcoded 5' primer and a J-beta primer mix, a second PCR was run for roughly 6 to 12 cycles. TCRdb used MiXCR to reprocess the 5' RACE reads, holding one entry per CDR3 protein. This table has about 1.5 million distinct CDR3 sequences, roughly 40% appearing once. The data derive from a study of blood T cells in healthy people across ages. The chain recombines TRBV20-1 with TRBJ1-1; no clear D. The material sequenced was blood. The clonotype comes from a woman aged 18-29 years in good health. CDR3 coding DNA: TGCAGTGCAGCTCCGGGCCTCGAAGCTTTCTTT. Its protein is CSAAPGLEAFF.